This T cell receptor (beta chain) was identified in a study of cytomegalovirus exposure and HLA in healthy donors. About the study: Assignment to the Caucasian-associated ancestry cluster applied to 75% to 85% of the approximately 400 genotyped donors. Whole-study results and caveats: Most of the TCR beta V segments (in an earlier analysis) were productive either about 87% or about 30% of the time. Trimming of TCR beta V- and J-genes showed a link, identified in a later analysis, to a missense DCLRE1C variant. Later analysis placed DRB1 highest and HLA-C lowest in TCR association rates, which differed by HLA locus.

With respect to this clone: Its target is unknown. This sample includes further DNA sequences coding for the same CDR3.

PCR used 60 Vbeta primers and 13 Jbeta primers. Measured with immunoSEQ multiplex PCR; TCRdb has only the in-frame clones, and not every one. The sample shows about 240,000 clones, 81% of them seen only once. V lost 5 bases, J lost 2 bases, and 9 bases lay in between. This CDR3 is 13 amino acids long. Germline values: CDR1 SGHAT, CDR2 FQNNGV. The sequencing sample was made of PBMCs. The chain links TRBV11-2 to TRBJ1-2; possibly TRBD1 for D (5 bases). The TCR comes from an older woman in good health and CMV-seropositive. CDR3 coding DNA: TGTGCCAGCAGCCCAGACAGAAACTATGGCTACACCTTC. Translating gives CASSPDRNYGYTF.